Each of the 3 T cell receptor beta chains below was sequenced from the same sample in a study of control samples from healthy donors and cancer patients. Clones were read by immunoSEQ multiplex PCR, and TCRdb kept only the in-frame ones, dropping some. Here the sample spans roughly 40,000 clones, roughly nine tenths being singletons. The sample consisted of blood. These TCRs come from a woman aged 45 to 65 in good health.

CDR3 sequence: CASTLFQGANTEAFF. The CDR3 region has the DNA TGTGCCAGTACGCTTTTTCAGGGGGCGAACACTGAAGCTTTCTTT. This rearrangement joins TRBV28 to TRBJ1-1; 8 nucleotides match TRBD1. Germline CDR1 and CDR2: MDHEN and SYDVKM. This CDR3 has 15 amino acids. V gave up 9 bases and J gave up 1 base; unmatched junction bases: 10.

The chain combines TRBV4-1 with TRBJ1-2; D is uncertain. CDR3 length: 15 residues. The germline V and J ends were trimmed by 0 bases and 5 bases, with 13 bases remaining between them. Germline V lookup: CDR1 MGHRA, CDR2 YSYEKL. Here the CDR3 DNA reads TGCGCCAGCAGCCAAGATCGAAGGGTCTCGTATGGCTACACCTTC. It yields the protein CASSQDRRVSYGYTF.

The chain joins TRBV4-1 to TRBJ2-1; TRBD2 matches 10 bases. CDR3 length: 18 residues. V shed 0 bases and J 4 bases; nucleotides not matched to a gene: 9. Germline V CDR1 and CDR2: MGHRA, YSYEKL. CDR3 region: CASSQEPAGGLQYNEQFF. CDR3 DNA sequence: TGCGCCAGCAGCCAAGAACCAGCGGGGGGGCTGCAATACAATGAGCAGTTCTTC.